One sample yielded the 11 T cell receptor beta chains listed below, sequenced in a study of cytomegalovirus exposure and HLA in healthy donors. With 60 Vbeta and 13 Jbeta primers, the PCR was carried out. Generated by immunoSEQ multiplex PCR, the TCRdb table keeps only in-frame clones and is missing some. The repertoire has under 200,000 clones, approximately 86% of them found once; the top ten carry under 2.5%. The sample taken for sequencing was PBMCs. All receptors derive from a woman younger than 30 in good health and CMV-seronegative.

This chain uses TRBV7-6 with TRBJ1-4; unclear D gene. V was cut by 0 bases and J by 8 bases, with 7 bases left in between. The CDR3 is made up of 13 amino acids. Germline V CDR1 and CDR2: SGHVS, FNYEAQ. The CDR3 region has the DNA TGTGCCAGCAGCTTAGCGGAGGGAGAAAAACTGTTTTTT. Translated, it gives CASSLAEGEKLFF. Supplemented by reference TRBV7-6 and TRBJ1-4, the full variable domain reads GAGVSQSPRYKVTKRGQDVALRCDPISGHVSLYWYRQALGQGPEFLTYFNYEAQQDKSGLPNDRFSAERPEGSISTLTIQRTEQRDSAMYRCASSLAEGEKLFFGSGTQLSVL.

The chain carries TRBV12-5 and TRBJ2-2, with D maybe TRBD2 (6 bases). The V end was cut by 5 bases, the J end by 4 bases, with 11 bases between. This CDR3 contains 14 residues. CDR1 LGHNT and CDR2 FRNRAP come from the germline V gene. For the CDR3, the DNA is TGTGCTAGTGGTGCGGGACTGGGCACCGGGGAGCTGTTTTTT. Protein: CASGAGLGTGELFF.

The chain has TRBV2 and TRBJ1-1; no reliable D call. Germline CDR1 reads SNHLY; CDR2 reads FYNNEI. Trimming pared 11 bases from V and 5 bases from J, leaving 15 bases between. The CDR3 runs to 12 residues. CDR3 residues: CASGPPRTEAFF. The CDR3 DNA reads TGTGCCTCTGGGCCACCCAGGACTGAAGCTTTCTTT. Complete variable domain (other parts from reference TRBV2 and TRBJ1-1): EPEVTQTPSHQVTQMGQEVILRCVPISNHLYFYWYRQILGQKVEFLVSFYNNEISEKSEIFDDQFSVERPDGSNFTLKIRSTKLEDSAMYFCASGPPRTEAFFGQGTRLTVV.

The chain joins TRBV19 to TRBJ1-2; D is perhaps TRBD1 (5 bases). Germline V gene sequence: CDR1 LNHDA, CDR2 SQIVND (reference sequence). This CDR3 spans 15 amino acids. V was trimmed by 10 bases and J by 4 bases, leaving 22 bases between them. CDR3 amino acids: CATIPSAGAVYGYTF. DNA of the CDR3: TGTGCCACCATCCCCTCCGCTGGGGCCGTCTATGGCTACACCTTC.

J is TRBJ2-7 and V is TRBV6-6, with TRBD1 matching 7 bases. Germline V gene sequence: CDR1 MNHNY, CDR2 SVGAGI (reference sequence). The CDR3 is 16 residues long. With 7 bases clipped from V and 2 bases from J, the junction kept 14 bases outside the gene matches. The CDR3 region has the DNA TGTGCCAGCAATGACGAAGTGACAGGGTCGACCTACGAGCAGTACTTC. Its translation is CASNDEVTGSTYEQYF.

The genes are TRBV20-1 and TRBJ2-3, with D hard to call. The CDR3 extends over 11 amino acids. Germline CDR1 and CDR2: DFQATT and SNEGSKA (reference sequence). V was trimmed by 6 bases and J by 4 bases, leaving 8 bases between them. This CDR3 is CSAPSADTQYF. The DNA of the CDR3 is TGCAGTGCCCCGTCCGCAGATACGCAGTATTTT.

The sample holds a few counts of this clone. The rearrangement joins TRBV15 to TRBJ2-5; D gene uncertain. Germline CDR1 LNHNV, CDR2 YYDKDF (reference sequence). The germline V and J ends were trimmed by 0 bases and 5 bases, with 4 bases remaining between them. This CDR3 has 12 amino acids. The CDR3 bases are TGTGCCACCAGCAGAGATGCGGAGACCCAGTACTTC. This gives the protein CATSRDAETQYF.

The chain carries TRBV29-1 and TRBJ2-1; D unclear. The CDR3 runs to 11 residues. Germline lookup yields CDR1 SQVTM and CDR2 ANQGSEA. CDR3 nucleotide sequence: TGCATGGCGGAGACCTACAATGAGCAGTTCTTC. As protein: CMAETYNEQFF.

The chain couples TRBV27 to TRBJ2-7; D perhaps matches TRBD2 (5 bases). Germline V gene sequence: CDR1 MNHEY, CDR2 SMNVEV (reference sequence). The CDR3 is made up of 12 amino acids. V lost 5 bases to trimming and J lost 6 bases, with 11 bases between them. CDR3 coding DNA: TGTGCCAGCAGTATAAGAGGGATCGAGCAGTACTTC. Translated: CASSIRGIEQYF.

This clone appeared once. The CDR3 DNA reads as TGTGCCAGCAGCTTAGCGAGTCATAATCAGCCCCAGCATTTT. Encoded protein: CASSLASHNQPQHF. The gene calls are TRBV7-9 and TRBJ1-5, with D unresolved. Germline V CDR1 and CDR2: SEHNR, FQNEAQ (reference sequence). Deletions cut 0 bases from V and 4 bases from J, with 7 bases between. The CDR3 has 14 residues.

The gene calls are TRBV6-4 and TRBJ2-7, with a possible D match to TRBD1 (6 bases). The CDR3 loop spans 14 amino acids. V lost 3 bases and J lost 8, with 17 bases in between. Germline V gene data show CDR1 as MRHNA and CDR2 as SNTAGT. The chain's CDR3 is CASSEVPRDTKQYF. CDR3 DNA sequence: TGTGCCAGCAGTGAAGTACCCCGGGACACCAAGCAGTACTTC.